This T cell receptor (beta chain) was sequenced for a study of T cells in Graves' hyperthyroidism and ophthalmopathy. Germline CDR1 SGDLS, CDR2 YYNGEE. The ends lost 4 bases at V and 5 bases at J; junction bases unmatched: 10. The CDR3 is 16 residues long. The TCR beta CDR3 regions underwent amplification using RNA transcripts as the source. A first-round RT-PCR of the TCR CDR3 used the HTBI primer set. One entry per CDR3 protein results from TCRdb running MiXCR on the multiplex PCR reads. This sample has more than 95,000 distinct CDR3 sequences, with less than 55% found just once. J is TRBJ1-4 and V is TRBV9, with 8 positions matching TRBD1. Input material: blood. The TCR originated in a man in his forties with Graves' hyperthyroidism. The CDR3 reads CASSLGLAGGNEKLFF. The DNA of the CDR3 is TGTGCCAGCAGCCTCGGTTTGGCAGGGGGCAATGAAAAACTGTTTTTT.